One sample yielded the 17 T cell receptor beta chains listed below, sequenced in a study of T cell repertoires in cytomegalovirus infection. Each CDR3 protein gets one entry after TCRdb re-called the reads with MiXCR. The sample consists of around 530,000 distinct CDR3 sequences, 26% of them appearing once. Specimen: PBMCs. Every receptor here comes from a human donor in good health (CMV status not recorded). Some clones in this sample may be carry-over from other donors' samples.

The chain combines TRBV5-6 with TRBJ2-1; 8 bases fit TRBD2. This CDR3 is built from 15 residues. Germline loops: CDR1 SGHDT, CDR2 YYEEEE. The ends lost 1 base at V and 8 bases at J; junction bases unmatched: 8. The CDR3 here is CASSLPSGRIYEQFF. CDR3 nucleotides: TGTGCCAGCAGCTTGCCCAGCGGGAGAATCTATGAGCAGTTCTTC. The entire variable domain, with the rest obtained from reference TRBV5-6 and TRBJ2-1, is as follows: DAGVTQSPTHLIKTRGQQVTLRCSPKSGHDTVSWYQQALGQGPQFIFQYYEEEERQRGNFPDRFSGHQFPNYSSELNVNALLLGDSALYLCASSLPSGRIYEQFFGPGTRLTVL.

The CDR3 spells CASSSKGQGRKNHLHF. In DNA, the CDR3 is TGTGCCAGCAGCTCGAAAGGACAGGGACGTAAAAATCACCTCCACTTT. This sequence joins TRBV11-3 and TRBJ1-6; TRBD1 aligns across 8 bases. The CDR3 totals 16 residues. Per the germline V gene, CDR1 is SGHNT and CDR2 is YENEEA. V lost 4 bases to trimming and J lost 15 bases; unmatched junction nucleotides: 17.

This CDR3 is CASSQDALIGKTQYF. CDR3 DNA sequence: TGTGCCAGCAGCCAAGATGCCCTGATAGGGAAGACCCAGTACTTC. This chain uses TRBV3-1 with TRBJ2-5; D not certain. Trimming removed 0 bases from V and 6 bases from J, with 14 bases in between. The CDR3 spans 15 residues. Germline V gene data show CDR1 as LGHDT and CDR2 as YNNKEL (reference sequence).

This clonotype has a handful of counts. This chain connects TRBV11-3 to TRBJ2-1, with no clear D. CDR3 length: 16 amino acids. The V gene's germline CDR1 is SGHNT and CDR2 YENEEA. V was trimmed by 2 bases and J by 0 bases, leaving 11 bases between them. The CDR3 bases are TGTGCCAGCAGCTTAAACGCGTTGAGCTCCTACAATGAGCAGTTCTTC. Translated, it gives CASSLNALSSYNEQFF.

This clonotype was observed a few times. The rearrangement uses TRBV28 and TRBJ2-7; D gene ambiguous. The V and J ends lost 2 bases and 2 bases respectively, with 10 bases between them. The length of the CDR3 is 14 residues. CDR1 is MDHEN and CDR2 is SYDVKM in the germline V gene. In DNA form, the CDR3 reads TGTGCCAGCAGTTTAGGGGTTTTGGCCTACGAGCAGTACTTC. Protein sequence: CASSLGVLAYEQYF.

The V gene is TRBV7-8, the J gene TRBJ1-5; the D gene is possibly TRBD1 (6 bases). This CDR3 comprises 13 residues. CDR1 is SGHVS and CDR2 is FQNEAQ in the germline V gene. Trimming cost V 2 bases and J 15 bases, with 17 bases left between them. The CDR3 region is CASSLSFSGGAHF. Written as DNA, the CDR3 is TGTGCCAGCAGCTTATCCTTTTCGGGGGGGGCGCATTTT.

The genes are TRBV10-2 and TRBJ2-7; TRBD2 aligns across 13 bases. Unmatched junction bases numbered 9, after V lost 8 bases and J lost 11 bases. The CDR3 is 13 residues long. Per germline, CDR1 WSHSY and CDR2 SAAADI. This CDR3 reads CASGLLAGGPEYV. In DNA, the CDR3 is TGCGCCAGCGGTTTACTAGCGGGAGGGCCAGAGTACGTC.

The table lists this clonotype with a few counts. The rearrangement joins TRBV12-3 or TRBV12-4 to TRBJ2-3; 8 bases fit TRBD1. J was trimmed by 3 bases and V by 5 bases; bases with no gene match: 4. This CDR3 has 14 amino acids. CDR3 DNA sequence: TGTGCCAGCAGTGTGACAGGGGAAACAGATACGCAGTATTTT. This gives the protein CASSVTGETDTQYF.

This clonotype was picked up a small number of times. The CDR3 DNA follows: TGTGCCAGCTCACCTGCCGCAATGGGGGAGCAGTACTTC. Protein: CASSPAAMGEQYF. The chain employs TRBV18 and TRBJ2-7, with D uncertain. V dropped 3 bases and J dropped 7 bases, with 13 bases sitting between them. CDR1 is KGHSH, CDR2 LQKENI, per germline. This CDR3 contains 13 residues.

This rearrangement joins TRBV19 to TRBJ1-1; D is unresolved. The V end was cut by 5 bases, the J end by 0 bases, with 7 bases between. Germline CDR1 reads LNHDA; CDR2 reads SQIVND (reference sequence). The CDR3 extends over 13 amino acids. The CDR3 coding sequence is TGTGCCAGTAGTCCAGAGCTGAACACTGAAGCTTTCTTT. Its protein product is CASSPELNTEAFF.

This clonotype came up many times. CDR3 sequence: CASSLALLSEQFF. CDR3 DNA: TGTGCCAGCAGCTTAGCGCTCTTGAGTGAGCAGTTCTTC. The chain uses TRBV7-8 and TRBJ2-1; D uncertain. Germline V CDR1 and CDR2: SGHVS, FQNEAQ. This CDR3 comprises 13 residues. V was shortened by 0 bases and J by 9 bases, with 9 bases between the two germline ends.

The chain couples TRBV24-1 to TRBJ2-1; TRBD2 aligns across 8 bases. Germline V gene lookup returns CDR1 KGHDR and CDR2 SFDVKD. The CDR3 sequence is 16 residues long. V was pared by 4 bases and J by 8 bases, with 12 bases of the junction left unmatched. For the CDR3, the DNA is TGTGCCACCAGTGACCGTACCGGGACTAGAGTCTATGAGCAGTTCTTC. It yields the protein CATSDRTGTRVYEQFF.

This clonotype was seen a few times. This CDR3 is CASSHIGAYNEQFF. In DNA, the CDR3 is TGTGCCAGCAGCCACATCGGCGCCTACAATGAGCAGTTCTTC. V and J are TRBV7-9 and TRBJ2-1, with unresolved D. This CDR3 region has 14 residues. Trimming shortened V by 5 bases and J by 2 bases, and 10 bases separated the two germline ends. Looked up from germline, CDR1 is SEHNR and CDR2 is FQNEAQ (reference sequence).

Written as DNA, the CDR3 is TGTGCCATCAGCGGGACTAGCGGGAGTCCGGCCAATGAGCAGTTCTTC. As protein: CAISGTSGSPANEQFF. The J gene is TRBJ2-1, the V gene TRBV10-3, with 14 bases identical to TRBD2. J was trimmed by 6 bases and V by 6 bases; bases with no gene match: 7. Germline CDR1 reads ENHRY; CDR2 reads SYGVKD. The CDR3 contains 16 residues.

CDR3 sequence reads: CASSLRPNQPQHF. As DNA, the CDR3 is TGTGCCAGCAGTTTACGCCCCAATCAGCCCCAGCATTTT. This rearrangement joins TRBV12-3 or TRBV12-4 to TRBJ1-5; D is unresolved. There are 13 residues in the CDR3. The ends were cut back, 2 bases at V and 3 bases at J, with 5 bases in the middle.

The V and J genes are TRBV7-2 and TRBJ2-3; TRBD2 agrees at 10 bases. This CDR3 comprises 16 residues. Germline V CDR1 and CDR2: SGHTA, FQGNSA. With V trimmed by 5 bases and J by 5 bases, 10 bases remained unmatched. The CDR3 spells CASSKSGRARKDTQYF. The CDR3 DNA reads TGTGCCAGCAGCAAGAGCGGGAGGGCCCGGAAAGATACGCAGTATTTT.

This clonotype has a handful of counts. The rearrangement uses TRBV6-2 or TRBV6-3 and TRBJ2-7; D perhaps matches TRBD2 (5 bases). This CDR3 region has 13 residues. V lost 4 bases, J lost 3 bases, and 10 bases lay in between. Germline CDR1 and CDR2: MNHEY and SVGEGT. CDR3 protein: CASSLASSYEQYV. CDR3 DNA sequence: TGTGCCAGCAGTTTGGCTAGCAGCTACGAGCAGTACGTC.